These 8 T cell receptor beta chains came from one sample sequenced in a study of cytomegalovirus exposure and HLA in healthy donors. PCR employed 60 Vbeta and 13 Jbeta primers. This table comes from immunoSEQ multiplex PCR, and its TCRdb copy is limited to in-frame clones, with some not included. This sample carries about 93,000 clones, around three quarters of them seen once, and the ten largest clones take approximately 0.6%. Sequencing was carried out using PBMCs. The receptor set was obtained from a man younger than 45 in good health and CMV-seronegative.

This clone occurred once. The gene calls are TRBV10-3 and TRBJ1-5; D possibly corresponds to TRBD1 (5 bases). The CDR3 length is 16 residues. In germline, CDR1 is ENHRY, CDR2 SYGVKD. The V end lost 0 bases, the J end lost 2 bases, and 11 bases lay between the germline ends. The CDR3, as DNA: TGTGCCATCAGTGAGTCGCGAGGAGGGGGCAATCAGCCCCAGCATTTT. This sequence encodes CAISESRGGGNQPQHF.

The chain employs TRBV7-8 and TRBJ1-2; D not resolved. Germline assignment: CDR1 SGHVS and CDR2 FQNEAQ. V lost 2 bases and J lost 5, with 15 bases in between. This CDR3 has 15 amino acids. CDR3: CASSLSGRNLYGYTF. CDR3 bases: TGTGCCAGCAGCTTAAGCGGCAGAAACCTATATGGCTACACCTTC.

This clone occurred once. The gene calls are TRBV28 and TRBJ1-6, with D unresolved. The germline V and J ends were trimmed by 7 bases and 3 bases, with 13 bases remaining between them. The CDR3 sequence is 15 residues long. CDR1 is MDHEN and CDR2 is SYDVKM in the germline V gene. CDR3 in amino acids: CASTVTQVYNSPLHF. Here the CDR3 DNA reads TGTGCCAGCACCGTGACACAAGTCTATAATTCACCCCTCCACTTT.

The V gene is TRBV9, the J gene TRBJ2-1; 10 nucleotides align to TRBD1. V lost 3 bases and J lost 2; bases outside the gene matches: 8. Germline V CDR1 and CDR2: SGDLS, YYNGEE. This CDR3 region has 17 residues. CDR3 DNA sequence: TGTGCCAGCAGCGCTCGGACAGGGGGTCTCACCTACAATGAGCAGTTCTTC. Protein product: CASSARTGGLTYNEQFF.

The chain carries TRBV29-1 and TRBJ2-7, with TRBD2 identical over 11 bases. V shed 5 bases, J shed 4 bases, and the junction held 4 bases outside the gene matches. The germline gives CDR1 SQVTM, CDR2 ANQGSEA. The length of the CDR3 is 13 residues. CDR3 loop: CSVSGLAAYEQYF. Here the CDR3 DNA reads TGCAGCGTTTCGGGACTAGCGGCTTACGAGCAGTACTTC.

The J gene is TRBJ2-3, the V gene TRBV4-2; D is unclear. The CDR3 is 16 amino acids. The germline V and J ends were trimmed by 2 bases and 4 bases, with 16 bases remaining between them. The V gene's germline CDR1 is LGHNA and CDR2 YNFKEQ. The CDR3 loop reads CASSQFSGVPSDTQYF. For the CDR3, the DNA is TGTGCCAGCAGCCAATTTTCCGGTGTCCCCTCAGATACGCAGTATTTT.

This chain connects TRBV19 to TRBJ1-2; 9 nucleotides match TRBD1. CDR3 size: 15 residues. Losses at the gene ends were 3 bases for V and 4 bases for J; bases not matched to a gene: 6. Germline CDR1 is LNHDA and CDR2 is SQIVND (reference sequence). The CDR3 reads CASSIGTGLFYGYTF. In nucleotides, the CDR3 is TGTGCCAGTAGTATCGGGACAGGGCTCTTCTATGGCTACACCTTC.

In DNA, the CDR3 is TGTGCCAGCAGCCGGGACTTGGTGACCGGGGAGCTGTTTTTT. This sequence encodes CASSRDLVTGELFF. J is TRBJ2-2 and V is TRBV7-9; TRBD2 might be the D (6 bases). Between the trimmed V and J ends, which lost 5 bases and 5 bases, there was a span of 12 bases. Germline CDR1 SEHNR, CDR2 FQNEAQ (reference sequence). The length of the CDR3 is 14 residues.